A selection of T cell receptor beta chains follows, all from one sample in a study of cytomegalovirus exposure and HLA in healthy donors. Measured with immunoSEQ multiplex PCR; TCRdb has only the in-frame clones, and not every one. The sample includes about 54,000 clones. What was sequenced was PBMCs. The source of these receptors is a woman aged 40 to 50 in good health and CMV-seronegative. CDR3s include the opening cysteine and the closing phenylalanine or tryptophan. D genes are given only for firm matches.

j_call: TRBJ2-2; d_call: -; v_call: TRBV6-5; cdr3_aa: CASSYSPGNTGELFF; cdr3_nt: TGTGCCAGCAGTTACTCCCCAGGGAACACCGGGGAGCTGTTTTTT
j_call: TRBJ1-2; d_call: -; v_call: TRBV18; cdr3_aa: CASSDRRSGNYGYTF; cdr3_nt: TGTGCCAGCTCAGATAGGAGGTCGGGCAACTATGGCTACACCTTC
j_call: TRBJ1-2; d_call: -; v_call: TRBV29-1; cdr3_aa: CSVGTAALGYTF; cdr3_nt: TGCAGCGTTGGGACAGCTGCCTTAGGCTACACCTTC
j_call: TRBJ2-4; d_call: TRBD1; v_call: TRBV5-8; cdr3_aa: CASSSWTGHNQYF; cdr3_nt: TGTGCCAGCAGCTCATGGACAGGGCACAATCAGTACTTC
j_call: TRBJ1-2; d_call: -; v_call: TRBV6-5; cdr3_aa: CASKQGDGLYGYTF; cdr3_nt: TGTGCCAGCAAACAAGGAGACGGTCTCTATGGCTACACCTTC
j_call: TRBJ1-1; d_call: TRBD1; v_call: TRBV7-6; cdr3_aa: CASSPSTGGGTEAFF; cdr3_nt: TGTGCCAGCAGCCCCTCGACAGGGGGAGGCACTGAAGCTTTCTTT
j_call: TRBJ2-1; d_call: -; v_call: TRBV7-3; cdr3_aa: CASSRESPYNEQFF; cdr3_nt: TGTGCCAGCAGCCGGGAGTCACCCTACAATGAGCAGTTCTTC
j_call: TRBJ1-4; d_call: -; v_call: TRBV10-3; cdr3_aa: CAISPQELGNEKLFF; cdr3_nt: TGTGCCATCAGTCCACAGGAGCTCGGTAATGAAAAACTGTTTTTT
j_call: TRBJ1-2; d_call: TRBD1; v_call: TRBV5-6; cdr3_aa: CASSLAGPTGGYGYTF; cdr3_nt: TGTGCCAGCAGCTTGGCTGGCCCCACAGGGGGCTATGGCTACACCTTC
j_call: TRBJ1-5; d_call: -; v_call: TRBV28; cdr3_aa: CASSPAEDNFRAQHF; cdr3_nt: TGTGCCAGCAGTCCCGCAGAGGACAACTTTAGGGCCCAGCATTTT
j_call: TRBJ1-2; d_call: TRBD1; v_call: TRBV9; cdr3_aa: CASSAGTGSTLGGYTF; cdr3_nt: TGTGCCAGCAGCGCCGGGACAGGGTCTACCTTAGGTGGCTACACCTTC
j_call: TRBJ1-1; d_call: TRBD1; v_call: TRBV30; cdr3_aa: CAWSRQGYTEAFF; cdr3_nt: TGTGCCTGGAGTCGACAGGGCTACACTGAAGCTTTCTTT
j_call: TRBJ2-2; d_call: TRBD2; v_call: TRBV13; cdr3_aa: CASRQGLAGNTGELFF; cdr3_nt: TGTGCCAGCAGACAGGGACTAGCGGGGAACACCGGGGAGCTGTTTTTT
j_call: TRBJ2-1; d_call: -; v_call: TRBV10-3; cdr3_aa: CAIGGDATNEQFF; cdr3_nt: TGTGCCATCGGAGGGGACGCCACCAATGAGCAGTTCTTC
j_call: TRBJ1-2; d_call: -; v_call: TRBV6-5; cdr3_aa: CASSALGGHADGYTF; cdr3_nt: TGTGCCAGCAGTGCCCTCGGGGGGCATGCAGATGGCTACACCTTC
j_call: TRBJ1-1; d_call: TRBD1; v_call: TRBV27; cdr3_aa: CASSPRTGRHTEAFF; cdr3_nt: TGTGCCAGCAGTCCTCGGACAGGGAGGCACACTGAAGCTTTCTTT
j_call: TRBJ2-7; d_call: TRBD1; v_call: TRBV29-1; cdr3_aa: CSVAQGAVEQYF; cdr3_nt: TGCAGCGTTGCACAGGGGGCAGTCGAGCAGTACTTC
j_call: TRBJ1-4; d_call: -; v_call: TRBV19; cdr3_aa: CARQGSTNEKLFF; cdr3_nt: TGTGCCAGACAGGGATCCACTAATGAAAAACTGTTTTTT
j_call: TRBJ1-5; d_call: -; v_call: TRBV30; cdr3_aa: CAWSSGRENQPQHF; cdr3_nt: TGTGCCTGGAGTTCAGGGCGGGAAAATCAGCCCCAGCATTTT
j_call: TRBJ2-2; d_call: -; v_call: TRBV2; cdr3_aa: CASSEGQVNTGELFF; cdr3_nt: TGTGCCAGCAGTGAAGGACAGGTCAACACCGGGGAGCTGTTTTTT
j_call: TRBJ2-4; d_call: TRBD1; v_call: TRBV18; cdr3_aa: CASSEQGSGIQYF; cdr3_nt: TGTGCCAGCTCAGAACAGGGGAGTGGCATTCAGTACTTC
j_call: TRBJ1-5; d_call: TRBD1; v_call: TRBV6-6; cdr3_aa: CASSYETGGNQPQHF; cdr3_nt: TGTGCCAGCAGTTACGAGACAGGGGGCAATCAGCCCCAGCATTTT
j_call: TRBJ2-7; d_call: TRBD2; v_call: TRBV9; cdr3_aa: CASSTAGTSYDEQYF; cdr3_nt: TGTGCCAGCAGCACCGCCGGGACTAGCTACGACGAGCAGTACTTC
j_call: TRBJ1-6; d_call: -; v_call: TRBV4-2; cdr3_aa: CASSQGEGVDSPLHF; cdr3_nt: TGTGCCAGCAGCCAAGGGGAGGGAGTCGATTCACCCCTCCACTTT
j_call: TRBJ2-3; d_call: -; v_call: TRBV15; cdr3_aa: CATGRLGASTDTQYF; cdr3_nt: TGTGCCACCGGCCGGTTGGGGGCGAGCACAGATACGCAGTATTTT